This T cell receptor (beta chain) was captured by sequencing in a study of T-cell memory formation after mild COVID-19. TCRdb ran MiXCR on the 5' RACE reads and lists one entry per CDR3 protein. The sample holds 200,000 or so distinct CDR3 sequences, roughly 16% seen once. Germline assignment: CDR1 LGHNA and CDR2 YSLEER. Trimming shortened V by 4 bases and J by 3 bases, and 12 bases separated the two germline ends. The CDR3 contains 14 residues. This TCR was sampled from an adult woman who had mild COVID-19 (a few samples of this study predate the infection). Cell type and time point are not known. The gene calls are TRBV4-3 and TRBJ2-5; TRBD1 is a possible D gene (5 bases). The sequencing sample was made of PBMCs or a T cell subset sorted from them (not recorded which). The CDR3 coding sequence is TGCGCCAGCAGCCGGGGCCTAGGGGAAGAGACCCAGTACTTC. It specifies CASSRGLGEETQYF.